This T cell receptor (beta chain) was found in a study of cytomegalovirus exposure and HLA in healthy donors. Regarding the study as a whole: It was taken for granted in presence/absence analyses that sequencing depth across donors was roughly uniform. Sequencing likely generated an artifact that appeared as a cluster of highly shared sequence variants. Later on, an analysis showed TCR association rates differing by HLA locus, with DRB1 the most and HLA-C the fewest.

The germline gives CDR1 SQVTM, CDR2 ANQGSEA. V was pared by 3 bases and J by 1 base, with 4 bases of the junction left unmatched. This CDR3 has 15 residues. Use of 60 Vbeta and 13 Jbeta primers characterized the PCR. Sequencing used immunoSEQ multiplex PCR; TCRdb keeps in-frame clones, though not all of them. In the table there are 190,000 or so clones, around 86% of which are singletons. A note on this clone: Its specificity is unknown.

The chain recombines TRBV29-1 with TRBJ1-1, with 11 bases lining up with TRBD1. Sequenced input: PBMCs. The TCR comes from a woman in her forties or fifties in good health and CMV-seropositive. CDR3 nucleotide sequence: TGCAGCGTTGAGGGGGACAGGGGGGCGAACACTGAAGCTTTCTTT. It encodes CSVEGDRGANTEAFF.